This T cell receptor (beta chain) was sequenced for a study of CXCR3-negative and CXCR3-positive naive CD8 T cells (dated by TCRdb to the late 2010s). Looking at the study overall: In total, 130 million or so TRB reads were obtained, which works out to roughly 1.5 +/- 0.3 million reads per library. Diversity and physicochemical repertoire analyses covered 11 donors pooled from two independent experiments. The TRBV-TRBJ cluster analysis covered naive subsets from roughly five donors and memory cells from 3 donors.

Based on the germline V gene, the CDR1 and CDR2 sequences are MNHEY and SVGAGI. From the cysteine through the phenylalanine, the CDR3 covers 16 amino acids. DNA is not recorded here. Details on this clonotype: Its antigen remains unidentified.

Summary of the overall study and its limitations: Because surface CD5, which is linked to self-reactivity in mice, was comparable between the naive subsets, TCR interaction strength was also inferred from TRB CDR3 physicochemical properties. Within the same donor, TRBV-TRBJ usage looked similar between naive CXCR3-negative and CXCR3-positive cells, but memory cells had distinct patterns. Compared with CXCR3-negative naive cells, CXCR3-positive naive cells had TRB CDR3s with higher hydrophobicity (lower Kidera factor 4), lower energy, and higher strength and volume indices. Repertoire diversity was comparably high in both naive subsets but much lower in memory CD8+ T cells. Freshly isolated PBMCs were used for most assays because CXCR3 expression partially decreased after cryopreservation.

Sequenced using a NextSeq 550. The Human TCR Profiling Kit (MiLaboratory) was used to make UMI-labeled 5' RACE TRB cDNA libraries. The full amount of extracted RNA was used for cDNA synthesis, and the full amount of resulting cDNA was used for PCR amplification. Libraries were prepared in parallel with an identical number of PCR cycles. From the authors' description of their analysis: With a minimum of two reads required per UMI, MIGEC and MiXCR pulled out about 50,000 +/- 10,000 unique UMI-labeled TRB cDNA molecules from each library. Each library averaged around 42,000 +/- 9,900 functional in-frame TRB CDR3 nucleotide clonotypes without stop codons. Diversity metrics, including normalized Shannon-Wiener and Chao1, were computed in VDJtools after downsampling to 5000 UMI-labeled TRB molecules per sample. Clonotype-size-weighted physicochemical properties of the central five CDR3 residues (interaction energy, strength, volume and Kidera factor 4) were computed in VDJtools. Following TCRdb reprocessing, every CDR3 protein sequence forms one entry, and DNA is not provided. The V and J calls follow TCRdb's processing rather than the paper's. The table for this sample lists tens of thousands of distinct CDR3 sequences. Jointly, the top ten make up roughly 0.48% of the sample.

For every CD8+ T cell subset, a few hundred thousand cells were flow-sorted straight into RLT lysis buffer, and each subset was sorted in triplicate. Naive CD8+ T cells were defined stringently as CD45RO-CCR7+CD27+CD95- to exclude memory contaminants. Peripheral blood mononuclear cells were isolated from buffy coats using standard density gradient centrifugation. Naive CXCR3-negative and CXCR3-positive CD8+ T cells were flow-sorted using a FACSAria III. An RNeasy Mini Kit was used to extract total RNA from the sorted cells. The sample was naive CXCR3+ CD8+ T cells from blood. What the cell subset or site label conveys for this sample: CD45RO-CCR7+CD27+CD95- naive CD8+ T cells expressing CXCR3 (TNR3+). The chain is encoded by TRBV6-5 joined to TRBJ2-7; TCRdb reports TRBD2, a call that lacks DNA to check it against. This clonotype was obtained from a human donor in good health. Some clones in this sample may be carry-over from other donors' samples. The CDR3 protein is CASSPNAGASSYEQYF.